The 20 T cell receptor beta chains in this list originate from one sample, sequenced in a study of blood T cell repertoires in COVID-19. Profiled with immunoSEQ multiplex PCR; TCRdb holds only in-frame clones, not every one. The table records approximately 300,000 clones, 80% to 90% of them present only once. Sequenced sample: PBMCs or T cells enriched from blood (not recorded which). These receptors were collected from a young woman who had recovered from COVID-19.

The chain recombines TRBV6-1 with TRBJ1-1; the D is unclear. The CDR3 totals 14 residues. V lost 0 bases and J lost 11, with 16 bases in between. CDR1 and CDR2 from the germline V gene are MNHNS and SASEGT. Written as DNA, the CDR3 is TGTGCCAGCAGTGAAGCGGGAGGCGGTCGAGATGCTTTCTTT. Its protein is CASSEAGGGRDAFF.

There are a few counts of this clone. The rearrangement links TRBV14 to TRBJ1-6, with no clear D. The CDR3 has 13 amino acids. Trimming left V 1 base short and J 8 bases short, with 6 bases between. The germline V gene encodes CDR1 SGHDN and CDR2 FVKESK. CDR3 nucleotides: TGTGCCAGCAGCCAAGTAGTCCATTCACCCCTCCACTTT. This gives the protein CASSQVVHSPLHF. Complete variable domain (other parts from reference TRBV14 and TRBJ1-6): EAGVTQFPSHSVIEKGQTVTLRCDPISGHDNLYWYRRVMGKEIKFLLHFVKESKQDESGMPNNRFLAERTGGTYSTLKVQPAELEDSGVYFCASSQVVHSPLHFGNGTRLTVT.

This chain connects TRBV9 to TRBJ2-1; D is possibly TRBD2 (7 bases). Per germline, CDR1 SGDLS and CDR2 YYNGEE. Trimming cost V 2 bases and J 3 bases, with 12 bases left between them. This CDR3 comprises 15 residues. The CDR3 DNA reads TGTGCCAGCAGCGTGGGGGGGCCTGTCTACAATGAGCAGTTCTTC. Translated, it gives CASSVGGPVYNEQFF. The whole variable domain, filled in from reference TRBV9 and TRBJ2-1, reads DSGVTQTPKHLITATGQRVTLRCSPRSGDLSVYWYQQSLDQGLQFLIQYYNGEERAKGNILERFSAQQFPDLHSELNLSSLELGDSALYFCASSVGGPVYNEQFFGPGTRLTVL.

This chain uses TRBV5-1 with TRBJ2-3; 9 nucleotides match TRBD2. Trimming removed 2 bases from V and 4 bases from J; junction bases left unmatched: 5. This CDR3 is 15 amino acids long. Germline V gene data show CDR1 as SGHRS and CDR2 as YFSETQ. In nucleotides, the CDR3 is TGCGCCAGCAGCTTAAATAGCGGGGGATCAGATACGCAGTATTTT. Translating it yields CASSLNSGGSDTQYF.

The chain joins TRBV7-8 to TRBJ2-7; 11 bases align to TRBD2. CDR3 size: 15 residues. Losses at the gene ends were 5 bases for V and 2 bases for J; bases not matched to a gene: 5. Germline CDR1 reads SGHVS; CDR2 reads FQNEAQ. For the CDR3, the DNA is TGTGCCAGCAGCCCACTAGCGGGAGTTGCCTACGAGCAGTACTTC. This encodes CASSPLAGVAYEQYF.

The rearrangement joins TRBV24-1 to TRBJ2-3; 9 bases align to TRBD1. The CDR3 spans 15 residues. J was trimmed by 5 bases and V by 5 bases; bases with no gene match: 7. Germline CDR1 and CDR2: KGHDR and SFDVKD. Here the CDR3 DNA reads TGTGCCACCAGTGGAGAACAGGGGGCGTTAGATACGCAGTATTTT. Translating gives CATSGEQGALDTQYF.

This clone was found a few times. The chain uses TRBV6-5 and TRBJ2-5; D possibly corresponds to TRBD2 (7 bases). Trimming shortened V by 7 bases and J by 4 bases, and 19 bases separated the two germline ends. Germline loops: CDR1 MNHEY, CDR2 SVGAGI. The CDR3 has 15 amino acids. CDR3 amino acids: CASTPVGGPGETQYF. CDR3 DNA sequence: TGTGCCAGCACCCCAGTCGGGGGGCCGGGAGAGACCCAGTACTTC.

The chain employs TRBV7-9 and TRBJ1-1; 7 nucleotides agree with TRBD1. Germline CDR1 reads SEHNR; CDR2 reads FQNEAQ (reference sequence). Trimming removed 5 bases from V and 6 bases from J; junction bases left unmatched: 12. This CDR3 has 15 amino acids. CDR3 in DNA: TGTGCCAGCAGCGCCCTGACAGGGCCCAGGCCTGAAGCTTTCTTT. Its translation is CASSALTGPRPEAFF. Full variable domain (rest looked up from reference TRBV7-9 and TRBJ1-1): DTGVSQNPRHKITKRGQNVTFRCDPISEHNRLYWYRQTLGQGPEFLTYFQNEAQLEKSRLLSDRFSAERPKGSFSTLEIQRTEQGDSAMYLCASSALTGPRPEAFFGQGTRLTVV.

The chain links TRBV5-1 to TRBJ1-2, with D maybe TRBD1 (6 bases). CDR1 and CDR2 from the germline V gene are SGHRS and YFSETQ. This CDR3 region has 19 residues. V lost 4 bases and J lost 3, with 28 bases in between. For the CDR3, the DNA is TGCGCCAGCAGCCCCTTCGAACCCGGGACACCTCACCCGTACTATGGCTACACCTTC. This translates into CASSPFEPGTPHPYYGYTF.

In its sample, this clone was seen once. The V and J genes are TRBV29-1 and TRBJ1-1; maybe TRBD1 (6 bases). The CDR3 runs 16 residues. Looked up from germline, CDR1 is SQVTM and CDR2 is ANQGSEA. V was shortened by 0 bases and J by 8 bases, with 22 bases between the two germline ends. The CDR3 nucleotides read TGCAGCGTTGAAGATCCGAGGGCAGGGGTCAAGGGGGAAGCTTTCTTT. This codes for CSVEDPRAGVKGEAFF.

This clone was observed at least ten times. The V gene is TRBV18, the J gene TRBJ1-2; D remains ambiguous. V was pared by 2 bases and J by 6 bases, with 7 bases between. There are 12 residues in the CDR3. CDR1 and CDR2 from the germline V gene are KGHSH and LQKENI. CDR3 loop: CASSPNQDGYTF. The CDR3 nucleotides are TGTGCCAGCTCACCAAACCAGGATGGCTACACCTTC.

The chain carries TRBV28 and TRBJ1-2, with a possible D match to TRBD1 (5 bases). CDR1 is MDHEN, CDR2 SYDVKM, per germline. The CDR3 has 12 amino acids. The V gene lost 8 bases and the J gene lost 3 bases, with 10 bases spanning the gap. The DNA of the CDR3 is TGTGCCAGCTTAGACAGCCACTATGGCTACACCTTC. As protein: CASLDSHYGYTF.

The V call is TRBV30, the J call TRBJ1-2; 7 bases are shared with TRBD1. This CDR3 is 15 amino acids long. Germline lookup yields CDR1 GTSNPN and CDR2 SVGIG (reference sequence). After removal of 3 bases from V and 3 bases from J, the junction contained 10 bases not matched to a gene. This CDR3 is CAWRLEGAPDYGYTF. CDR3 DNA sequence: TGTGCCTGGAGGCTGGAGGGGGCGCCTGACTATGGCTACACCTTC.

The V call is TRBV18, the J call TRBJ2-1; 9 positions agree with TRBD2. The junction had 6 bases not matched to a gene; V was cut back by 5 bases and J by 7 bases. The V gene's germline CDR1 is KGHSH and CDR2 LQKENI. This CDR3 contains 14 residues. The CDR3 loop reads CASSIAGAMNEQFF. CDR3 nucleotides: TGTGCCAGCTCAATAGCGGGAGCAATGAATGAGCAGTTCTTC.

The CDR3 loop reads CASSRSSGVSSYEQYF. The CDR3 region has the DNA TGCGCCAGCAGTCGGTCTAGCGGGGTAAGCTCCTACGAGCAGTACTTC. This chain uses TRBV10-2 with TRBJ2-7, with 9 bases identical to TRBD2. Looked up from germline, CDR1 is WSHSY and CDR2 is SAAADI. Unmatched junction bases numbered 8, after V lost 5 bases and J lost 0 bases. The CDR3 loop spans 16 amino acids.

In regard to this clone: Different DNA sequences within this sample yield the same CDR3. The chain uses TRBV5-1 and TRBJ1-1; 8 nucleotides match TRBD1. CDR3 length equals 13 residues. V dropped 5 bases and J dropped 3; count of bases not matched to a gene: 3. Looked up from germline, CDR1 is SGHRS and CDR2 is YFSETQ. The CDR3 sequence is CASRLTGDTEAFF. The CDR3 region has the DNA TGCGCCAGCAGGCTGACAGGGGACACTGAAGCTTTCTTT.

This clone was seen once. The chain has TRBV27 and TRBJ2-2; D is unresolved. CDR3 length equals 15 residues. Per the germline V gene, CDR1 is MNHEY and CDR2 is SMNVEV (reference sequence). V was shortened by 5 bases and J by 1 base, with 11 bases between the two germline ends. CDR3 coding DNA: TGTGCCAGCAGTCTTCGAGTCGGGAACACCGGGGAGCTGTTTTTT. Protein: CASSLRVGNTGELFF.

The rearrangement joins TRBV3-1 (or the pseudogene TRBV3-2) to TRBJ2-7, with D possibly being TRBD2 (5 bases). This CDR3 has 13 residues. The V and J ends lost 1 base and 8 bases respectively, with 12 bases between them. Germline V gives CDR1 LGHDT, CDR2 YNNKEL (reference sequence). The CDR3: CASSQAQRDQQYF. The CDR3 nucleotides are TGTGCCAGCAGCCAAGCACAACGGGATCAGCAGTACTTC.

The DNA for the CDR3 is TGTGCCAGCAGTGTCCGCGAGGGAGCAACTAATGAAAAACTGTTTTTT. Translated, it gives CASSVREGATNEKLFF. The chain joins TRBV6-4 to TRBJ1-4; D gene ambiguous. Looked up from germline, CDR1 is MRHNA and CDR2 is SNTAGT. This CDR3 contains 16 residues. Trimming shortened V by 4 bases and J by 0 bases, and 12 bases separated the two germline ends.

This sequence joins TRBV3-1 (or the pseudogene TRBV3-2) and TRBJ1-4; TRBD1 is a possible D gene (6 bases). This CDR3 is built from 16 residues. The germline gives CDR1 LGHDT, CDR2 YNNKEL (reference sequence). V lost 4 bases and J 0 bases, leaving 12 bases between the germline ends. CDR3 sequence: CASSPAGTPTNEKLFF. CDR3 in DNA: TGTGCCAGCAGCCCGGCCGGGACACCAACTAATGAAAAACTGTTTTTT.